This T cell receptor (beta chain) was captured by sequencing in a study of OX40 agonist ivuxolimab in advanced cancers. Study-wide background: Cancers in dose escalation were hepatocellular, melanoma, renal cell and head and neck. Partial responses were achieved by three patients, one with hepatocellular carcinoma and two with cutaneous melanoma.

General study findings and limits: Expanded clones belonging to CD8+ T cells outnumbered, on average, those of CD4+. Clonal expansion among partial responders at 0.1-3.0 mg/kg ranked near the lowest.

CDR1 is SGHRS, CDR2 YFSETQ, per germline. Germline trimming cut 3 bases from V and 8 bases from J; bases unmatched to any gene: 14. This CDR3 comprises 17 residues. On this clone itself: Its antigen is unidentified.

Only in-frame clones appear in the TCRdb table, and some are missing; sequencing was by immunoSEQ multiplex PCR. The sample records 72,000 or so clones, nearly 90% being singletons. This material consisted of CD4+ or CD8+ T cells sorted from blood, taken in a trial of the OX40 agonist ivuxolimab. The sequence was obtained from an adult with an advanced solid tumor such as melanoma, head and neck, liver or kidney cancer. This chain connects TRBV5-1 to TRBJ1-1, with 12 bases that match TRBD1. This CDR3 reads CASSWAGTGGGGLEAFF. CDR3 DNA sequence: TGCGCCAGCAGCTGGGCCGGGACAGGGGGCGGAGGACTCGAAGCTTTCTTT.